The 15 T cell receptor beta chains below were found in one sample sequenced in a study of tumor and adjacent non-tumor tissue in lung cancer. Three rounds of nested PCR, following a modified ARM-PCR protocol, produced the TCRbeta library. MiXCR, run by TCRdb on the multiplex PCR reads, gives a single entry per CDR3 protein. The table lists 90,000 to 100,000 distinct CDR3 sequences, 80% of them singletons. No cell sorting was done before RNA was extracted from the tissue. More than 3 cm separated this lung sample from the edge of the tumor. The material sequenced was distant non-tumor lung tissue. Source of these receptors: a man aged 60 to 75 with small cell lung cancer.

Comments on this clonotype: The junction differs from germline at one of its ends, possibly a read error. V gene TRBV12-3 or TRBV12-4 combines with J gene TRBJ2-5, with 9 nucleotides matching TRBD1. The CDR3 extends over 14 amino acids. This CDR3 reads CASGLMDRGGTQYF. The CDR3 DNA sequence: TGTGCCAGCGGTTTAATGGACAGGGGAGGGACCCAGTACTTC.

Notes on this clonotype: Given a much more abundant clone one base away, this may be a read error. The chain recombines TRBV20-1 with TRBJ2-1, with D unresolved. Per germline, CDR1 DFQATT and CDR2 SNEGSKA (reference sequence). CDR3 length equals 14 residues. CDR3 residues: CSVRSLGHYNEQFF. DNA of the CDR3: TGCAGTGTTAGAAGTCTAGGGCACTACAATGAGCAGTTCTTC.

The sample holds many counts of this clonotype. The CDR3 protein is CASSKCRCLNTEAFF. The CDR3 DNA sequence: TGTGCCAGCAGCAAATGCCGCTGCCTGAACACTGAAGCTTTCTTT. The chain recombines TRBV21-1 with TRBJ1-1. TRBV21-1 is annotated as a pseudogene. CDR3 length equals 15 residues.

With regard to this clonotype: One end of the junction does not line up with germline, which may come from a read error. The chain couples TRBV12-3 or TRBV12-4 to TRBJ2-7; TRBD1 matches 8 bases. The CDR3 has 15 residues. The DNA of the CDR3 is TGTGCCAACAGTTTATGGACAGGGTTAACCTACGAGCAGTACTTC. It yields the protein CANSLWTGLTYEQYF.

With regard to this clonotype: At one of its ends the junction is not consistent with the germline gene, which may arise from a read error. The V and J genes are TRBV12-3 or TRBV12-4 and TRBJ2-5, with D perhaps TRBD2 (5 bases). The CDR3 is 13 residues long. The CDR3 nucleotides read TGTGTCAGCAGTTCTCAATTCGGGGAGATCCAGTACTTC. Its protein product is CVSSSQFGEIQYF.

Details on this clonotype: Sequence at one end of the junction differs from germline and may be a read error. V usage is TRBV12-3 or TRBV12-4 and J usage is TRBJ1-5; no reliable D call. The CDR3 runs 13 residues. The CDR3 here is CTSSFQRNQAQHF. Written as DNA, the CDR3 is TGTACCAGCAGTTTTCAGAGAAATCAGGCCCAGCATTTT.

The chain recombines TRBV5-1 with TRBJ1-1; no clear D. Germline values: CDR1 SGHRS, CDR2 YFSETQ. The CDR3 length is 14 residues. The ends were cut back, 3 bases at V and 5 bases at J, with 14 bases in the middle. CDR3: CASSSRPVGTEAFF. For the CDR3, the DNA is TGCGCCAGCAGCTCCCGGCCGGTAGGGACTGAAGCTTTCTTT. Full variable domain (outside the CDR3, taken from reference TRBV5-1 and TRBJ1-1): KAGVTQTPRYLIKTRGQQVTLSCSPISGHRSVSWYQQTPGQGLQFLFEYFSETQRNKGNFPGRFSGRQFSNSRSEMNVSTLELGDSALYLCASSSRPVGTEAFFGQGTRLTVV.

Notes on this clonotype: This may come from a read error, since a much larger clone is one base off. This chain connects TRBV5-1 to TRBJ1-4; possibly TRBD1 for D (5 bases). This CDR3 contains 15 residues. The ends were cut back, 6 bases at V and 0 bases at J, with 12 bases in the middle. Germline CDR1 is SGHRS and CDR2 is YFSETQ. The chain's CDR3 is CASTLDRATNEKLFF. DNA for the CDR3: TGCGCCAGCACCCTAGACAGAGCAACTAATGAAAAACTGTTTTTT.

Concerning this clonotype itself: A much bigger clone sits one base away, suggesting this may be a read error. The chain combines TRBV5-1 with TRBJ2-3, with TRBD2 identical over 14 bases. Germline V CDR1 and CDR2: SGHRS, YFSETQ. Losses at the gene ends were 4 bases for V and 5 bases for J; bases not matched to a gene: 6. The CDR3 extends over 16 amino acids. The CDR3 protein is CASSKTSGRARDTQYF. Written as DNA, the CDR3 is TGCGCCAGCAGCAAGACTAGCGGGAGGGCCAGAGATACGCAGTATTTT.

As for this clonotype: An end of the junction differs from the germline gene, which may be a read error. This chain links TRBV11-2 with TRBJ2-1; no clear D gene. Germline V lookup: CDR1 SGHAT, CDR2 FQNNGV. The CDR3 has 16 amino acids. CDR3 bases: TGTGCCATCAGCTTAGTGGAGCTGGCCACGGCCGATGAGCTGTTCTTC. This encodes CAISLVELATADELFF.

Concerning this clonotype: The conserved phenylalanine or tryptophan is not found at the CDR3 terminus, so this likely reflects a read error. The chain links TRBV20-1 to TRBJ1-5; TRBD1 agrees at 7 bases. CDR3 length: 14 residues. Germline V gives CDR1 DFQATT, CDR2 SNEGSKA (reference sequence). The CDR3, as DNA: TGCAGTGCTAGAGACAGGGGGTACAATCAGGCCCAGCATTTA. It translates to CSARDRGYNQAQHL.

Concerning this clonotype: Lacking the conserved final phenylalanine or tryptophan, this CDR3 likely reflects a read error. The chain combines TRBV12-3 or TRBV12-4 with TRBJ2-1, with no clear D. The V gene lost 9 bases and the J gene lost 8 bases, with 11 bases spanning the gap. The CDR3 loop spans 11 amino acids. CDR3 DNA sequence: TGTGCCAGTAGCCGGAACCATGAGCAGTTCTCC. It translates to CASSRNHEQFS.

Points on this clonotype: The junction does not match germline at one end; this may be a read error. This sequence joins TRBV6-5 and TRBJ1-1; D gene unclear. There are 15 residues in the CDR3. Germline loops: CDR1 MNHEY, CDR2 SVGAGI. The CDR3 region has the DNA TGTGCCAGCAGGACCCCGGGAAGGATGAAGACTGAAGCTTTCTTT. Translated, it gives CASRTPGRMKTEAFF.

The chain joins TRBV11-1 to TRBJ2-1, with 13 bases aligning to TRBD2. V lost 10 bases and J lost 7; bases outside the gene matches: 19. CDR3 size: 18 residues. Germline CDR1 reads SGHAT; CDR2 reads FQDESV (reference sequence). This chain's CDR3 is CANSSESRTSGSDNEQFF. CDR3 coding DNA: TGTGCCAATAGCTCAGAATCGAGGACTAGCGGGAGTGATAATGAGCAGTTCTTC.

V and J are TRBV5-8 and TRBJ1-3, with TRBD1 identical over 7 bases. From germline, CDR1 is SGHTS and CDR2 YDEGEE. The CDR3 contains 17 residues. With V trimmed by 8 bases and J by 0 bases, 14 bases remained unmatched. This CDR3 reads CARSPYFGTDSGNTIYF. The CDR3 nucleotides are TGTGCCAGAAGCCCCTACTTCGGGACAGACTCTGGAAACACCATATATTTT.